These 18 T cell receptor beta chains share one sample of origin, sequenced in a study of T cell repertoires in cytomegalovirus infection. Each CDR3 protein gets one entry after TCRdb re-called the reads with MiXCR. The sample contains some 130,000 distinct CDR3 sequences, 7% to 9.5% of which appear only once. Material: PBMCs. The receptors here all came from a human donor in good health (CMV status not recorded). Some clones in this sample may be carry-over from other donors' samples.

This clonotype has at least ten counts. This chain connects TRBV7-9 to TRBJ2-7; 9 positions match TRBD1. The V gene end was trimmed by 5 bases and the J gene end by 0 bases; junction bases not matched to a gene: 5. In germline, CDR1 is SEHNR, CDR2 FQNEAQ (reference sequence). The CDR3 contains 15 residues. CDR3 DNA: TGTGCCAGCAGCCCTGACAGGGGGTTCTCCTACGAGCAGTACTTC. It encodes CASSPDRGFSYEQYF. The full variable domain, completed using reference TRBV7-9 and TRBJ2-7, is DTGVSQNPRHKITKRGQNVTFRCDPISEHNRLYWYRQTLGQGPEFLTYFQNEAQLEKSRLLSDRFSAERPKGSFSTLEIQRTEQGDSAMYLCASSPDRGFSYEQYFGPGTRLTVT.

This clonotype was counted ten times or more. V is TRBV7-8 and J is TRBJ2-2; the match to TRBD1 covers 7 bases. CDR3 length: 15 amino acids. V trimming: 3 bases; J trimming: 1 base; junction bases outside the gene matches: 2. Germline values: CDR1 SGHVS, CDR2 FQNEAQ. This CDR3 reads CASSFRQGNTGELFF. CDR3 nucleotides: TGTGCCAGCAGCTTCCGACAGGGGAACACCGGGGAGCTGTTTTTT.

Many counts were recorded for this clonotype. V and J are TRBV7-2 and TRBJ2-7; 10 positions agree with TRBD1. This CDR3 region has 16 residues. CDR1 SGHTA and CDR2 FQGNSA come from the germline V gene. V trimming: 5 bases; J trimming: 0 bases; junction bases outside the gene matches: 7. CDR3 coding DNA: TGTGCCAGCAGCGACCCGGGACAGGGGTCCTCCTACGAGCAGTACTTC. Translation gives CASSDPGQGSSYEQYF.

This clonotype has at least ten counts. The chain combines TRBV12-3 or TRBV12-4 with TRBJ1-5; TRBD1 might be the D (6 bases). CDR3 size: 17 residues. Between the trimmed V and J ends, which lost 2 bases and 0 bases, there was a span of 14 bases. DNA for the CDR3: TGTGCCAGCAGTTTACGTTTCGGGACAAATAGCAATCAGCCCCAGCATTTT. It translates to CASSLRFGTNSNQPQHF.

This chain uses TRBV29-1 with TRBJ1-1; no clear D gene. The CDR3 has 14 residues. V was cut by 2 bases and J by 1 base, with 11 bases left in between. Germline V CDR1 and CDR2: SQVTM, ANQGSEA. The CDR3 nucleotides read TGCAGCGTTGAAAACGGGTTAGGGAACACTGAAGCTTTCTTT. Its translation: CSVENGLGNTEAFF. The full variable domain, in which reference TRBV29-1 and TRBJ1-1 provide the parts outside the CDR3, is SAVISQKPSRDICQRGTSLTIQCQVDSQVTMMFWYRQQPGQSLTLIATANQGSEATYESGFVIDKFPISRPNLTFSTLTVSNMSPEDSSIYLCSVENGLGNTEAFFGQGTRLTVV.

At least ten counts were recorded for this clonotype. The rearrangement joins TRBV7-8 to TRBJ1-1; D perhaps matches TRBD1 (5 bases). V was clipped by 5 bases and J by 3 bases, with 16 bases between them. CDR1 and CDR2 (germline): SGHVS, FQNEAQ. The CDR3 spans 15 residues. The CDR3 DNA is TGTGCCAGCAGCGGAGAACAGGTCGCCCACACTGAAGCTTTCTTT. Protein product: CASSGEQVAHTEAFF.

This clonotype was seen at least ten times. The rearrangement uses TRBV29-1 and TRBJ2-3; D is undetermined. The CDR3 sequence is 13 residues long. V was pared by 3 bases and J by 3 bases, with 10 bases between. In germline, CDR1 is SQVTM, CDR2 ANQGSEA. The CDR3 DNA reads as TGCAGCGTTGACAATCTTGGGACAGATACGCAGTATTTT. Protein sequence: CSVDNLGTDTQYF.

This clonotype was found many times. The V and J genes are TRBV3-1 and TRBJ2-1, with 9 bases identical to TRBD2. The CDR3 loop spans 15 amino acids. Per germline, CDR1 LGHDT and CDR2 YNNKEL (reference sequence). J was trimmed by 9 bases and V by 1 base; bases with no gene match: 7. The CDR3 loop reads CASSQVAGAGFEQFF. For the CDR3, the DNA is TGTGCCAGCAGCCAAGTAGCGGGGGCCGGTTTTGAGCAGTTCTTC.

At least ten counts were recorded for this clonotype. V gene TRBV7-2 combines with J gene TRBJ1-3; no firm D call. The V and J ends lost 1 base and 4 bases respectively, with 14 bases between them. This CDR3 comprises 16 residues. Germline V gene data show CDR1 as SGHTA and CDR2 as FQGNSA. CDR3 loop: CASSLVSGRRGNTIYF. The CDR3 bases are TGTGCCAGCAGCTTAGTCTCAGGACGAAGGGGAAACACCATATATTTT.

This clonotype was detected many times. This rearrangement joins TRBV20-1 to TRBJ2-7, with D tentatively TRBD1 or TRBD2 (5 bases each). This CDR3 region has 13 residues. In germline, CDR1 is DFQATT, CDR2 SNEGSKA (reference sequence). Trimming took 6 bases from V and 3 from J, leaving 15 bases between them. CDR3 sequence: CSAIGANFYEQYF. CDR3 bases: TGCAGTGCAATCGGGGCTAACTTCTACGAGCAGTACTTC.

The sample holds many counts of this clonotype. The chain uses TRBV6-1 and TRBJ1-1, with D possibly TRBD1 on 6 matching bases. Germline V gene lookup returns CDR1 MNHNS and CDR2 SASEGT. CDR3 size: 17 residues. V was trimmed by 1 base and J by 0 bases, leaving 15 bases between them. The CDR3: CASSEGRRGRMNTEAFF. For the CDR3, the DNA is TGTGCCAGCAGTGAAGGAAGGCGGGGGCGGATGAACACTGAAGCTTTCTTT.

Ten or more counts support this clonotype. This rearrangement joins TRBV2 to TRBJ2-3, with a weak D call TRBD2 (5 bases). This CDR3 region has 13 residues. Looked up from germline, CDR1 is SNHLY and CDR2 is FYNNEI. V dropped 7 bases and J dropped 2 bases, with 10 bases sitting between them. CDR3 residues: CASKERTTDTQYF. The CDR3 DNA reads as TGTGCCAGCAAAGAGCGGACCACAGATACGCAGTATTTT.

This clonotype appeared many times. The chain couples TRBV19 to TRBJ1-5; 9 bases map to TRBD1. The CDR3 covers 15 residues. Trimming removed 4 bases from V and 4 bases from J; junction bases left unmatched: 5. Germline V CDR1 and CDR2: LNHDA, SQIVND (reference sequence). The DNA of the CDR3 is TGTGCCAGTAGTAGCTGGGACAGGGAAAATCAGCCCCAGCATTTT. This translates into CASSSWDRENQPQHF.

This clonotype has a count of ten or more. The CDR3 bases are TGTGCCAGCAGACCCACTACAGCGAACACTGAAGCTTTCTTT. Its translation: CASRPTTANTEAFF. V usage is TRBV7-2 and J usage is TRBJ1-1, with D unclear. In germline, CDR1 is SGHTA, CDR2 FQGNSA. Trimming removed 6 bases at V and 1 base at J, with 12 bases between. CDR3 length equals 14 residues.

This clonotype appeared a few times. The chain carries TRBV28 and TRBJ1-2; D remains ambiguous. CDR1 is MDHEN and CDR2 is SYDVKM in the germline V gene. Trimming took 3 bases from V and 4 from J, leaving 9 bases between them. This CDR3 contains 13 residues. The CDR3 nucleotides read TGTGCCAGCAGTTTGCTGGGAGGCTATGGCTACACCTTC. This codes for CASSLLGGYGYTF.

The sample holds many counts of this clonotype. This chain links TRBV7-2 with TRBJ1-6, with D perhaps TRBD1 (5 bases). V was shortened by 3 bases and J by 9 bases, with 12 bases between the two germline ends. Looked up from germline, CDR1 is SGHTA and CDR2 is FQGNSA. The CDR3 length is 14 residues. The CDR3, as DNA: TGTGCCAGCAGCTTCGGCTCGGGGGGTTCACCCCTCCACTTT. Translated, it gives CASSFGSGGSPLHF. The variable domain in full, completed from reference TRBV7-2 and TRBJ1-6, reads GAGVSQSPSNKVTEKGKDVELRCDPISGHTALYWYRQSLGQGLEFLIYFQGNSAPDKSGLPSDRFSAERTGGSVSTLTIQRTQQEDSAVYLCASSFGSGGSPLHFGNGTRLTVT.

This clonotype was seen a handful of times. The chain employs TRBV29-1 and TRBJ2-1, with 10 positions matching TRBD1. The V segment lost 3 bases and the J segment 8 bases; nucleotides outside the gene matches: 7. Per germline, CDR1 SQVTM and CDR2 ANQGSEA. CDR3 size: 14 residues. This CDR3 reads CSVEAGQGTDEQFF. CDR3 sequence (DNA): TGCAGCGTTGAGGCGGGACAGGGGACGGATGAGCAGTTCTTC.

Ten or more counts support this clonotype. The gene calls are TRBV7-2 and TRBJ2-7; perhaps TRBD1 as D (5 bases). V lost 1 base to trimming and J lost 3 bases, with 13 bases between them. The V gene's germline CDR1 is SGHTA and CDR2 FQGNSA. CDR3 length equals 15 residues. CDR3: CASSLGRGSYYEQYF. The CDR3 nucleotides are TGTGCCAGCAGCTTAGGTAGGGGTTCCTACTACGAGCAGTACTTC.